Listed here is a single T cell receptor beta chain. The CDR3 contains 13 residues. The germline V gene has CDR1 GTSNPN and CDR2 SVGIG (reference sequence). V was cut by 3 bases and J by 6 bases, with 11 bases left in between. This sample is drawn from a study of technical replicates of blood from four donors. Sequencing used immunoSEQ multiplex PCR; TCRdb keeps in-frame clones, though not all of them. The repertoire holds roughly 70,000 clones, with about 97% as singletons. Sequenced sample: T cells isolated from PBMCs. V is TRBV30 and J is TRBJ1-4; possible D gene TRBD1, 5 bases. The receptor was isolated from a human donor in good health. In nucleotides, the CDR3 is TGTGCCTGGAGCACCGGGACTGATGAAAAACTGTTTTTT. Protein sequence: CAWSTGTDEKLFF.